The rows below give T cell receptor beta chains drawn from one sample of a study of spatial heterogeneity in lung cancer. TCRdb independently ran MiXCR on the 5' RACE reads; one entry per CDR3 protein. Of approximately 52,000 distinct CDR3 sequences in the sample, roughly 5.7% were seen once. The sequencing here drew on PBMCs, taken at surgery. The receptors originated from a male donor with early-stage non-small cell lung cancer. CDR3s include the opening cysteine and the closing phenylalanine or tryptophan. Each record gives: D gene, J gene, V gene, clone size, CDR3 DNA, CDR3 protein. The D gene is left open where the match is weak. Size is omitted from some rows. Given values are once, few, many or a class for expanded clones.

. | TRBJ2-7 | TRBV4-2 | many | TGTGCCAGCAGCCAGCTCCATCCCACTGGGGCAGGGAGTACCTACGAGCAGTACTTC | CASSQLHPTGAGSTYEQYF
TRBD1 | TRBJ2-1 | TRBV20-1 | many | TGCAGTGCCCACCCGGGACAGGGGGCGGGAGCGGGGGTCTACAATGAGCAGTTCTTC | CSAHPGQGAGAGVYNEQFF
TRBD2 | TRBJ2-3 | TRBV28 | few | TGTGCCAGCAGGCACGGGGGGGCTGTCGGAGATACGCAGTATTTT | CASRHGGAVGDTQYF
. | TRBJ1-1 | TRBV7-9 | many | TGTGCCAGCAGCCCCCAAGGCCACAGGGACCCTGAAGCTTTCTTT | CASSPQGHRDPEAFF
. | TRBJ2-7 | TRBV10-3 | many | TGTGCCATCAGTGATGGGGACTACGAGCAGTACTTC | CAISDGDYEQYF
TRBD1 | TRBJ1-1 | TRBV6-6 | many | TGTGCCAGCAGTTACTCGGGACAGGGCCTAGGGGCTTTCTTT | CASSYSGQGLGAFF
. | TRBJ1-5 | TRBV30 | many | TGTGCCTGGAGTCCCGACAGGTACCAGCCCCAGCATTTT | CAWSPDRYQPQHF
. | TRBJ1-1 | TRBV7-2 | many | TGTGCCAGCAGCTTAATCAGGGGCGCGGACACTGAAGCTTTCTTT | CASSLIRGADTEAFF
TRBD1 | TRBJ2-7 | TRBV7-8 | . | TGTGCCAGCAGCTTAGAAGTGGGACAGGGATCCTACGAGCAGTACTTC | CASSLEVGQGSYEQYF
. | TRBJ1-1 | TRBV24-1 | many | TGTGCCACCATGGAGAACACTGAAGCTTTCTTT | CATMENTEAFF
. | TRBJ2-5 | TRBV4-1 | many | TGCGCCAGCAGCCAAGATCCGACCAAAGAGACCCAGTACTTC | CASSQDPTKETQYF
. | TRBJ2-7 | TRBV4-1 | . | TGCGCCAGCAGCCCGGGACTTCTTCGGAAGGTTAGCTCCTACGAGCAGTACTTC | CASSPGLLRKVSSYEQYF
TRBD1 | TRBJ2-3 | TRBV20-1 | many | TGCAGTGATACGGACAGGGGAGGCGCAGATACGCAGTATTTT | CSDTDRGGADTQYF
. | TRBJ2-3 | TRBV11-3 | many | TGTGCCAGCAGCTTAGCGAAAGATACGCAGTATTTT | CASSLAKDTQYF
. | TRBJ2-4 | TRBV2 | many | TGTGCCAGCAATACCAGGGCCCTCAAAAACATTCAGTACTTC | CASNTRALKNIQYF
. | TRBJ2-3 | TRBV4-3 | many | TGCGCCAGCAGCCAAGATCCCGCCCTGCGCACAGATACGCAGTATTTT | CASSQDPALRTDTQYF
TRBD1 | TRBJ2-7 | TRBV29-1 | many | TGCAGCGTTGATCAAGGACAGGGACAGTACTTC | CSVDQGQGQYF
. | TRBJ2-1 | TRBV11-2 | . | TGTGCCAGCAGCTTAGCAGGGGATGAGCAGTTCTTC | CASSLAGDEQFF
. | TRBJ2-4 | TRBV2 | many | TGTGCCAGCAGTGAACAGGTCCTTCTAGCCAAAAACATTCAGTACTTC | CASSEQVLLAKNIQYF
. | TRBJ1-1 | TRBV28 | few | TGTGCCAGCAGTTCCCCCGGGGACACTGAAGCTTTCTTT | CASSSPGDTEAFF
. | TRBJ1-2 | TRBV24-1 | many | TGTGCCACCAGAGGACAGAACTATGGCTACACCTTC | CATRGQNYGYTF
. | TRBJ2-3 | TRBV6-1 | many | TGTGCCGTCGGGGACGGGGCGGTAGTCGATACGCAGTATTTT | CAVGDGAVVDTQYF
. | TRBJ2-7 | TRBV6-5 | few | TGTGCCAGCAGTTACTCGATGGAGGACGAGCAGTACTTC | CASSYSMEDEQYF
. | TRBJ2-3 | TRBV7-9 | many | TGTGCCAGCAGCTTAGGGGTAGCTAGCACAGATACGCAGTATTTT | CASSLGVASTDTQYF
. | TRBJ1-2 | TRBV5-1 | . | TGCGCCAGCAGCTCGCGTCCCCAAGGGGCGAATGGCTACACCTTC | CASSSRPQGANGYTF
TRBD2 | TRBJ2-7 | TRBV3-1 | few | TGTGCCAGCAGCCTGACCGCAGCGGGAGCTCGAGAGCAGTACTTC | CASSLTAAGAREQYF
. | TRBJ2-7 | TRBV21-1 | many | TGTGCCAGCAGCACGGTTGCCTACGAGCAGTACTTC | CASSTVAYEQYF
. | TRBJ2-3 | TRBV5-1 | . | TGCGCCAGCAGCTTGGCCCTGGAGACGCAGTATTTT | CASSLALETQYF
. | TRBJ2-7 | TRBV29-1 | many | TGCAGCGGACGGACCTCCTACGAGCAGTACTTC | CSGRTSYEQYF
. | TRBJ2-2 | TRBV5-1 | many | TGCGCCAGCAGCTTGGCCGTTTCTGTAACCGGGGAGCTGTTTTTT | CASSLAVSVTGELFF
TRBD1 | TRBJ1-5 | TRBV5-6 | . | TGTGCCAGCAGCTCAACTCATGGGACAGGGAAAAGCAATCAGCCCCAGCATTTT | CASSSTHGTGKSNQPQHF
. | TRBJ2-2 | TRBV9 | many | TGTGCCAGCACCCAGGGAGGGAACACCGGGGAGCTGTTTTTT | CASTQGGNTGELFF
TRBD1 | TRBJ2-2 | TRBV4-1 | . | TGCGCCTGTGGGGACAGGGAAAGAACCGGGGAGCTGTTTTTT | CACGDRERTGELFF
. | TRBJ1-3 | TRBV4-2 | many | TGTGCCAGCAGCCAAGAGGGCAGGGCCGGAAACACCATATATTTT | CASSQEGRAGNTIYF
TRBD1 | TRBJ2-7 | TRBV25-1 | many | TGTGCCAGCAGTGGGTTCGGGGACAGGGGGCCGTACGAGCAGTACTTC | CASSGFGDRGPYEQYF
. | TRBJ1-1 | TRBV20-1 | few | TGCAGTGCTAGTAGAGGAGGGAACACTGAAGCTTTCTTT | CSASRGGNTEAFF